The present TCR beta chain was sequenced within a study of blood T cells in healthy people across ages. To note about this clonotype: No antigen is known for it.

Next came a second PCR, run for about 7 to 12 cycles, which used a sample-barcoded 5' primer along with a J-beta primer mix. Every cDNA molecule carried a tag from a template-switch adaptor bearing 12 random nucleotides. Each CDR3 protein gets one entry after TCRdb re-called the 5' RACE reads with MiXCR. The sample has about 680,000 distinct CDR3 sequences; around 45% are singletons. Germline CDR1 reads SQVTM; CDR2 reads ANQGSEA. The V and J ends lost 3 bases and 0 bases, in that order; junction bases with no gene match: 7. This CDR3 contains 16 residues. Points from the study as a whole: Estimated diversity across one million T cells was deemed an underestimate. TCR beta diversity per million T cells fell roughly linearly with age. Fewer expanded clones and more diversity marked long-lived versus aged donors.

This chain joins TRBV29-1 and TRBJ2-3; 9 bases match TRBD2. The sequenced material came from blood. The sequence came from a woman aged 60-75 years in good health. The CDR3 reads CSVDLAGGPSTDTQYF. The CDR3, as DNA: TGCAGCGTTGATTTGGCGGGAGGGCCCAGCACAGATACGCAGTATTTT.